This T cell receptor beta chain was sequenced during a study of coeliac disease. Study-wide points: TRB repertoires were largely private, with most amino acid sequences found in only one sample.

On this clone: Its target is unknown.

Trimming shortened V by 5 bases and J by 2 bases, and 6 bases separated the two germline ends. The CDR3 spans 12 residues. Per germline, CDR1 MDHEN and CDR2 SYDVKM. Using immunoSEQ multiplex PCR, the repertoire was profiled, and TCRdb retains in-frame clones only, with some absent. The top ten clones hold more than 5% of a sample with more than 6,500 clones, about 73% of them seen once. The J gene is TRBJ1-2, the V gene TRBV28; the D gene is possibly TRBD1 (5 bases). This receptor was obtained from a young man with celiac disease. Sequencing was performed on lamina propria lymphocytes from the gut. The chain's CDR3 is CASSTGNYGYTF. CDR3 bases: TGTGCCAGCAGTACAGGAAACTATGGCTACACCTTC.